The rows below give T cell receptor beta chains drawn from one sample of a study of PD-L1 blockade in urothelial cancer. The method was immunoSEQ multiplex PCR; TCRdb's version includes in-frame clones alone and lacks a portion of them. The data show about 72,000 clones, approximately 86% seen once. The source was PBMCs, collected around atezolizumab (anti-PD-L1) treatment. The receptors were sampled from a man aged 55-75 years with urothelial cancer. CDR3s include the opening cysteine and the closing phenylalanine or tryptophan. Each record gives: clone size, V gene, D gene, J gene, CDR3 DNA, CDR3 protein. A D gene is named only where the DNA matches it firmly. Rows may omit the clone size; those that give it use once, few, many or a size class.

clone size: -; V gene: TRBV30; D gene: -; J gene: TRBJ1-2; CDR3 DNA: TGTGCCGCCCCACCGGGGGGGGGAAGCTATGGCTACACCTTC; CDR3 protein: CAAPPGGGSYGYTF
clone size: -; V gene: TRBV30; D gene: TRBD2; J gene: TRBJ2-5; CDR3 DNA: TGTGCCTGGAGTGCACTAGCGGGGTCCGGGGCCCAGTACTTC; CDR3 protein: CAWSALAGSGAQYF
clone size: -; V gene: TRBV5-4; D gene: -; J gene: TRBJ2-5; CDR3 DNA: TGTGCCAGCAGCTCTAACTCGGGAGAGACCCAGTACTTC; CDR3 protein: CASSSNSGETQYF
clone size: once; V gene: TRBV10-3; D gene: -; J gene: TRBJ1-6; CDR3 DNA: TGTGCCACAAAACTTTCCCCTTTTGAGGGCCCTGATGATTCACCCCTCCACTTT; CDR3 protein: CATKLSPFEGPDDSPLHF
clone size: -; V gene: TRBV15; D gene: TRBD1; J gene: TRBJ2-2; CDR3 DNA: TGTGCCACCAGCAGGGGACAGGGGGCTATCGGGGAGCTGTTTTTT; CDR3 protein: CATSRGQGAIGELFF
clone size: -; V gene: TRBV7-9; D gene: -; J gene: TRBJ1-6; CDR3 DNA: TGTGCCAGCAGCTCGACAGAAACCCCTACTAATTCACCCCTCCACTTT; CDR3 protein: CASSSTETPTNSPLHF
clone size: -; V gene: TRBV9; D gene: -; J gene: TRBJ2-3; CDR3 DNA: TGTGCCAGCAGCTCTAGGGGGGGGACTGCCACAGATACGCAGTATTTT; CDR3 protein: CASSSRGGTATDTQYF
clone size: -; V gene: TRBV5-1; D gene: -; J gene: TRBJ2-2; CDR3 DNA: TGCGCCAGCAGCCTGTCCGGACAGAACACCGGGGAGCTGTTTTTT; CDR3 protein: CASSLSGQNTGELFF
clone size: -; V gene: TRBV6-1; D gene: TRBD1; J gene: TRBJ1-1; CDR3 DNA: TGTGCCAGCAGTTCCAACAGGGGTGACACTGAAGCTTTCTTT; CDR3 protein: CASSSNRGDTEAFF
clone size: once; V gene: TRBV30; D gene: TRBD2; J gene: TRBJ2-5; CDR3 DNA: TGTGCCTGGAGTGTAGGAGTAGCGGGGGGGCGGGAGACCCAGTACTTC; CDR3 protein: CAWSVGVAGGRETQYF
clone size: -; V gene: TRBV28; D gene: TRBD2; J gene: TRBJ2-7; CDR3 DNA: TGTGCCAGCAGATTAGCGGGGGGGACCTACGAGCAGTACTTC; CDR3 protein: CASRLAGGTYEQYF
clone size: -; V gene: TRBV6-4; D gene: -; J gene: TRBJ1-6; CDR3 DNA: TGTGCCAGCAGTGACCACGAGAATTCACCCCTCCACTTT; CDR3 protein: CASSDHENSPLHF
clone size: -; V gene: TRBV5-5; D gene: TRBD1; J gene: TRBJ1-1; CDR3 DNA: TGTGCCAGCAGCCTTACAGGGGACACTGAAGCTTTCTTT; CDR3 protein: CASSLTGDTEAFF
clone size: -; V gene: TRBV11-3; D gene: -; J gene: TRBJ1-1; CDR3 DNA: TGTGCCAGCAGCTTATCAGGCCTCAACACTGAAGCTTTCTTT; CDR3 protein: CASSLSGLNTEAFF
clone size: once; V gene: TRBV7-8; D gene: -; J gene: TRBJ1-2; CDR3 DNA: TGTGCCAGCAGCTTAGGCGGGGTTTCGGGCTACACCTTC; CDR3 protein: CASSLGGVSGYTF
clone size: -; V gene: TRBV5-6; D gene: TRBD1; J gene: TRBJ1-6; CDR3 DNA: TGTGCCAGCAGCTTGTTTGACAGGGATAATTCACCCCTCCACTTT; CDR3 protein: CASSLFDRDNSPLHF
clone size: -; V gene: TRBV14; D gene: -; J gene: TRBJ2-3; CDR3 DNA: TGTGCCAGCAGCCAAGATATCGGCACAGATACGCAGTATTTT; CDR3 protein: CASSQDIGTDTQYF
clone size: -; V gene: TRBV18; D gene: TRBD2; J gene: TRBJ2-7; CDR3 DNA: TGTGCCAGCTCCCTGGGAGCGGGAGGAAGTGGCTACGAGCAGTACTTC; CDR3 protein: CASSLGAGGSGYEQYF
clone size: -; V gene: TRBV4-3; D gene: TRBD1; J gene: TRBJ2-7; CDR3 DNA: TGCGCCAGCAGCCAATCTCGGACAGGTCTTCGTTCCGAGCAGTACTTC; CDR3 protein: CASSQSRTGLRSEQYF
clone size: -; V gene: TRBV2; D gene: -; J gene: TRBJ2-3; CDR3 DNA: TGTGCCAGCAGTTGGAGAAGGGGGAGCACAGATACGCAGTATTTT; CDR3 protein: CASSWRRGSTDTQYF
clone size: -; V gene: TRBV6-5; D gene: -; J gene: TRBJ1-1; CDR3 DNA: TGTGCCAGCAGTTACGAACGGGAAGCTTTCTTT; CDR3 protein: CASSYEREAFF
clone size: -; V gene: TRBV10-2; D gene: TRBD1; J gene: TRBJ2-5; CDR3 DNA: TGCGCCAGCAGTGAGTGGTCAGGGGGTAGGGAGACCCAGTACTTC; CDR3 protein: CASSEWSGGRETQYF